The 9 T cell receptor beta chains below were found in one sample sequenced in a study of monozygotic twins with inflammatory bowel disease. TCRdb re-analyzed the 5' RACE reads; it lists each CDR3 protein once, without DNA. The sample spans some 150,000 distinct CDR3 sequences; the ten largest clones claim 2% to 3%. The sequenced sample consisted of blood. These receptors all stem from a human donor with ulcerative colitis or Crohn's disease, or a healthy co-twin of an affected twin (not recorded which).

The rearrangement uses TRBV18 and TRBJ2-2. CDR1 KGHSH and CDR2 LQKENI come from the germline V gene. There are 15 residues in the CDR3. This chain's CDR3 is CASSVNIPNTGELFF.

The V and J genes are TRBV7-9 and TRBJ2-1. Germline V gene sequence: CDR1 SEHNR, CDR2 FQNEAQ (reference sequence). The length of the CDR3 is 12 residues. CDR3 region: CASSLGESRQFF.

The CDR3 reads CASSHSTGGNQPQHF. This rearrangement joins TRBV7-9 to TRBJ1-5; with no DNA, the TCRdb D assignment of TRBD1 cannot be verified. This CDR3 is 15 amino acids long. Germline CDR1 reads SEHNR; CDR2 reads FQNEAQ (reference sequence).

The chain has TRBV20-1 and TRBJ1-5; TCRdb calls TRBD1, which cannot be checked without DNA. This CDR3 spans 16 amino acids. Germline V gene sequence: CDR1 DFQATT, CDR2 SNEGSKA (reference sequence). CDR3 sequence reads: CSARGRILGHNQPQHF.

CDR3: CAISEAGTGIIESSYEQYF. This chain links TRBV10-3 with TRBJ2-7; TCRdb indicates TRBD1, and absent DNA this call remains unverified. This CDR3 has 19 residues. Germline V CDR1 and CDR2: ENHRY, SYGVKD.

The rearrangement links TRBV29-1 to TRBJ2-5; TCRdb's assignment of TRBD1 cannot be checked, as there is no DNA. CDR3 length: 13 residues. Germline V lookup: CDR1 SQVTM, CDR2 ANQGSEA. The chain's CDR3 is CSGGPMYQETQYF.

This rearrangement joins TRBV20-1 to TRBJ1-4. The CDR3 is made up of 16 amino acids. Germline CDR1 DFQATT, CDR2 SNEGSKA (reference sequence). The CDR3 protein is CSATGSLGATNEKLFF.

The chain links TRBV2 to TRBJ2-1. The CDR3 is 15 amino acids. The germline V gene encodes CDR1 SNHLY and CDR2 FYNNEI. CDR3 protein: CASRERGSSYNEQFF.

The chain couples TRBV11-2 to TRBJ2-1. The CDR3 has 15 amino acids. CDR1 is SGHAT, CDR2 FQNNGV, per germline. The CDR3 here is CASSLDGSFNNEQFF.